This T cell receptor beta chain was captured by sequencing in a study of radiation and T cells in renal cell carcinoma. Study-level results: Top 100 clonotypes averaged around 50% in irradiated versus about 45% in nephrectomy-only tumors. In blood, top tumor clones expanded by 2 weeks, shrinking by 4.

The table lists this clone with a few counts. Its antigen is as yet unknown. Libraries were prepared by immunoSEQ multiplex PCR; TCRdb keeps only in-frame clonotypes and omits some of them. The data contain 15,000 or so clones, approximately 48% of them singletons. Described treatment: 15 Gy SBRT to primary tumor, nephrectomy 4 weeks later. This CDR3 region has 14 residues. The V gene's germline CDR1 is MGHRA and CDR2 YSYEKL. V was cut by 0 bases and J by 1 base, with 3 bases left in between. The V gene is TRBV4-1, the J gene TRBJ2-2; D is uncertain. Sequences were derived from tumor tissue, sampled from a patient whose treatment included radiotherapy and nephrectomy. The sequence came from a woman in her sixties with renal cell carcinoma. This CDR3 reads CASSQDRNTGELFF. In DNA, the CDR3 is TGCGCCAGCAGCCAAGATCGGAACACCGGGGAGCTGTTTTTT.